These 32 T cell receptor beta chains were all obtained from the same sample, sequenced in a study of blood T cell repertoires in COVID-19. Data came from immunoSEQ multiplex PCR; TCRdb stores just in-frame clones and leaves some out. The table records almost 400,000 clones, roughly 90% of them present only once. The sequenced material came from PBMCs or T cells enriched from blood (not recorded which). Receptors were obtained from a woman aged 25 to 45 with acute COVID-19.

The CDR3 DNA is TGCGCCAGCAGTGTCAGGGGGCTCAACACCGGGGAGCTGTTTTTT. Residues: CASSVRGLNTGELFF. V gene TRBV10-1 combines with J gene TRBJ2-2; 8 bases match TRBD1. Per germline, CDR1 WNHNN and CDR2 SYGVQD (reference sequence). The CDR3 is made up of 15 amino acids. After removal of 4 bases from V and 2 bases from J, the junction contained 3 bases not matched to a gene.

This clone was observed a handful of times. The chain recombines TRBV2 with TRBJ2-5; perhaps TRBD2 as D (6 bases). V lost 8 bases to trimming and J lost 4 bases, with 14 bases between them. Germline CDR1 SNHLY, CDR2 FYNNEI. The CDR3 consists of 13 residues. CDR3 sequence: CASLVEGLETQYF. The CDR3 region has the DNA TGTGCCAGCCTGGTCGAGGGACTAGAGACCCAGTACTTC.

The rearrangement links TRBV30 to TRBJ1-3; D gene uncertain. V lost 7 bases and J lost 0, with 28 bases in between. This CDR3 comprises 19 residues. The germline V gene has CDR1 GTSNPN and CDR2 SVGIG (reference sequence). The CDR3 loop is CALQNEERFTIRSGNTIYF. DNA of the CDR3: TGTGCCTTACAAAACGAGGAAAGGTTTACAATTCGCTCTGGAAACACCATATATTTT.

The chain couples TRBV21-1 to TRBJ1-2; the D call in the table, TRBD1, was not verified against the DNA. TRBV21-1 is labeled a pseudogene. The CDR3 is 15 residues long. The CDR3 DNA sequence: TGTGCCAGCTTTTTGACAGGGCCTAACGACTATGGCTACACCTTC. Protein: CASFLTGPNDYGYTF.

The V call is TRBV24-1, the J call TRBJ2-7; 10 nucleotides align to TRBD1. Trimming removed 4 bases from V and 6 bases from J; junction bases left unmatched: 8. Germline CDR1 KGHDR, CDR2 SFDVKD. The CDR3 loop spans 15 amino acids. The CDR3 is CATSDTGQGISEQYF. Written as DNA, the CDR3 is TGTGCCACCAGTGACACGGGACAGGGGATTAGCGAGCAGTACTTC.

The genes are TRBV5-6 and TRBJ2-1; D ambiguous. Trimming stripped 2 bases from V and 7 bases from J, with 7 bases between. There are 12 residues in the CDR3. The germline V gene has CDR1 SGHDT and CDR2 YYEEEE. This CDR3 reads CASSFFLNEQFF. The CDR3 DNA sequence: TGTGCCAGCAGCTTCTTTCTTAATGAGCAGTTCTTC.

V is TRBV7-2 and J is TRBJ1-1; D call uncertain. The CDR3 runs 13 residues. The germline V gene has CDR1 SGHTA and CDR2 FQGNSA. With 5 bases removed from V and 1 base from J, the gap between germline ends came to 8 bases. The CDR3 bases are TGTGCCAGCAGCCCCCCGGGGAACACTGAAGCTTTCTTT. Translation: CASSPPGNTEAFF.

The chain is built from TRBV30 and TRBJ1-1, with a weak D call TRBD1 (6 bases). V was trimmed by 4 bases and J by 3 bases, leaving 12 bases between them. The CDR3 covers 13 residues. Germline V gene data show CDR1 as GTSNPN and CDR2 as SVGIG (reference sequence). CDR3 sequence reads: CAWKGDKDTEAFF. The CDR3 region has the DNA TGTGCCTGGAAGGGGGACAAAGACACTGAAGCTTTCTTT.

This sequence joins TRBV24-1 and TRBJ1-2, with 10 bases aligning to TRBD1. The length of the CDR3 is 13 residues. The junction had 9 bases not matched to a gene; V was cut back by 10 bases and J by 8 bases. CDR1 KGHDR and CDR2 SFDVKD come from the germline V gene. As DNA, the CDR3 is TGTGCCACGGGGGACAGGGGAATAGGGGGCTACACCTTC. This codes for CATGDRGIGGYTF.

The chain is built from TRBV7-3 and TRBJ2-2, with 9 bases fitting TRBD2. Losses at the gene ends were 5 bases for V and 2 bases for J; bases not matched to a gene: 9. The germline V gene encodes CDR1 SGHTA and CDR2 FQGTGA. CDR3 length: 17 amino acids. The CDR3 protein is CASSEGSGGPNTGELFF. The CDR3 DNA is TGTGCCAGCAGCGAAGGTAGCGGGGGCCCAAACACCGGGGAGCTGTTTTTT.

V gene TRBV2 combines with J gene TRBJ2-7, with TRBD2 as a possible D gene (5 bases). CDR1 and CDR2 from the germline V gene are SNHLY and FYNNEI. The CDR3 loop spans 14 amino acids. The V gene lost 0 bases and the J gene lost 3 bases, with 9 bases spanning the gap. DNA for the CDR3: TGTGCCAGCAGTGAAGCGCTTCGGGGCTACGAGCAGTACTTC. Protein sequence: CASSEALRGYEQYF.

The gene calls are TRBV5-1 and TRBJ2-5; TRBD1 matches at 9 bases. The J segment lost 5 bases and the V segment lost 3 bases, leaving 11 bases of the junction unmatched. This CDR3 spans 16 amino acids. Looked up from germline, CDR1 is SGHRS and CDR2 is YFSETQ. The CDR3 region is CASSSKPGQGWETQYF. The CDR3 DNA follows: TGCGCCAGCAGCTCCAAACCGGGACAGGGATGGGAGACCCAGTACTTC.

The genes are TRBV4-2 and TRBJ2-7; TRBD2 is a possible D gene (6 bases). The germline CDR1 and CDR2 sequences are LGHNA and YNFKEQ. The CDR3 extends over 14 amino acids. V lost 4 bases and J lost 5, with 15 bases in between. The DNA of the CDR3 is TGTGCCAGCAGCCTCCCTGCGGGGACCGACGAGCAGTACTTC. Translated: CASSLPAGTDEQYF.

This clone has only a few counts. The chain uses TRBV2 and TRBJ2-7; TRBD2 agrees at 7 bases. Germline CDR1 and CDR2: SNHLY and FYNNEI. The V and J ends lost 5 bases and 6 bases, in that order; junction bases with no gene match: 7. The CDR3 spans 13 residues. The CDR3 spells CASSLIAGAEQYF. CDR3 DNA sequence: TGTGCCAGCAGTTTGATAGCGGGCGCCGAGCAGTACTTC. The full variable domain, completed using reference TRBV2 and TRBJ2-7, is EPEVTQTPSHQVTQMGQEVILRCVPISNHLYFYWYRQILGQKVEFLVSFYNNEISEKSEIFDDQFSVERPDGSNFTLKIRSTKLEDSAMYFCASSLIAGAEQYFGPGTRLTVT.

The chain joins TRBV18 to TRBJ1-2, with D uncertain. This CDR3 has 13 residues. The ends were cut back, 6 bases at V and 3 bases at J, with 11 bases in the middle. The germline CDR1 and CDR2 sequences are KGHSH and LQKENI. The CDR3 reads CASSQQLYYGYTF. CDR3 DNA sequence: TGTGCCAGCTCTCAACAGCTTTACTATGGCTACACCTTC.

This clone appeared a single time. The V and J genes are TRBV7-3 and TRBJ2-1; TRBD2 aligns across 8 bases. The V gene's germline CDR1 is SGHTA and CDR2 FQGTGA. The CDR3 runs to 16 residues. The J segment lost 0 bases and the V segment lost 5 bases, leaving 6 bases of the junction unmatched. The CDR3 region is CASSPTGGASYNEQFF. CDR3 in DNA: TGTGCCAGCAGCCCTACGGGGGGGGCCTCCTACAATGAGCAGTTCTTC. Full variable domain (missing parts from reference TRBV7-3 and TRBJ2-1): GAGVSQTPSNKVTEKGKYVELRCDPISGHTALYWYRQSLGQGPEFLIYFQGTGAADDSGLPNDRFFAVRPEGSVSTLKIQRTERGDSAVYLCASSPTGGASYNEQFFGPGTRLTVL.

The chain combines TRBV29-1 with TRBJ2-3; 8 bases fit TRBD2. The CDR3 covers 16 residues. Germline V gene sequence: CDR1 SQVTM, CDR2 ANQGSEA. The trim removed 3 bases at V and 2 bases at J, leaving 10 bases unmatched. CDR3 loop: CSVEGRSGGPTDTQYF. CDR3 in DNA: TGCAGCGTTGAGGGGAGGAGCGGGGGCCCCACAGATACGCAGTATTTT.

The chain has TRBV27 and TRBJ1-5; 9 nucleotides match TRBD1. The CDR3 contains 20 residues. Germline V gene data show CDR1 as MNHEY and CDR2 as SMNVEV (reference sequence). V gave up 5 bases and J gave up 1 base; unmatched junction bases: 18. Here the CDR3 DNA reads TGTGCCAGCAGTCCACGCAGATCCGGGACAGGGAGTATAAGCAATCAGCCCCAGCATTTT. This codes for CASSPRRSGTGSISNQPQHF.

This chain joins TRBV6-5 and TRBJ2-1, with 10 positions matching TRBD1. Germline V gene lookup returns CDR1 MNHEY and CDR2 SVGAGI. J gave up 7 bases and V 6 bases, and 9 bases lay outside the gene matches. The length of the CDR3 is 15 residues. CDR3 sequence (DNA): TGTGCCAGCAGACCGCCGGGACAGGGGTTTAATGAGCAGTTCTTC. Its translation: CASRPPGQGFNEQFF.

The rearrangement links TRBV9 to TRBJ1-6; 7 bases map to TRBD1. The CDR3 has 13 amino acids. Unmatched junction bases numbered 0, after V lost 2 bases and J lost 7 bases. The germline gives CDR1 SGDLS, CDR2 YYNGEE. In DNA, the CDR3 is TGTGCCAGCAGCGTGACAGGGAATTCACCCCTCCACTTT. Translating it yields CASSVTGNSPLHF.

J is TRBJ1-1 and V is TRBV9; D might be TRBD1 (6 bases). Trimming cost V 3 bases and J 1 base, with 10 bases left between them. This CDR3 has 14 residues. The V gene's germline CDR1 is SGDLS and CDR2 YYNGEE. The CDR3 sequence is CASSAQTGNTEAFF. In DNA, the CDR3 is TGTGCCAGCAGCGCCCAGACAGGGAACACTGAAGCTTTCTTT.

A few counts support this clone. This rearrangement joins TRBV7-3 to TRBJ2-7, with 11 bases lining up with TRBD2. Trimming removed 3 bases from V and 4 bases from J; junction bases left unmatched: 2. The CDR3 contains 14 residues. In germline, CDR1 is SGHTA, CDR2 FQGTGA. CDR3 sequence reads: CASSFSGGDYEQYF. CDR3 nucleotides: TGTGCCAGCAGCTTTAGCGGGGGGGATTACGAGCAGTACTTC.

The chain joins TRBV11-2 to TRBJ1-1, with no clear D. This CDR3 has 13 residues. In germline, CDR1 is SGHAT, CDR2 FQNNGV. Trimming shortened V by 5 bases and J by 10 bases, and 17 bases separated the two germline ends. CDR3 nucleotide sequence: TGTGCCAGCAGCGGAGAGACGGGAGAGCGAGCTTTCTTT. It translates to CASSGETGERAFF.

CDR3 in amino acids: CASSPRQLDYGYTF. CDR3 nucleotides: TGTGCCAGCAGCCCTCGACAGTTAGATTATGGCTACACCTTC. V is TRBV9 and J is TRBJ1-2, with D tentatively TRBD1 (5 bases). Germline loops: CDR1 SGDLS, CDR2 YYNGEE. Trimming cost V 4 bases and J 5 bases, with 15 bases left between them. This CDR3 comprises 14 residues.

The chain joins TRBV7-9 to TRBJ2-7; D is perhaps TRBD2 (5 bases). Trimming took 2 bases from V and 4 from J, leaving 6 bases between them. The CDR3 has 12 amino acids. The V gene's germline CDR1 is SEHNR and CDR2 FQNEAQ (reference sequence). The CDR3 sequence is CASSLTGYEQYF. The CDR3 region has the DNA TGTGCCAGCAGCTTAACGGGGTACGAGCAGTACTTC. The variable domain in full, with the rest retrieved from reference TRBV7-9 and TRBJ2-7, is DTGVSQNPRHKITKRGQNVTFRCDPISEHNRLYWYRQTLGQGPEFLTYFQNEAQLEKSRLLSDRFSAERPKGSFSTLEIQRTEQGDSAMYLCASSLTGYEQYFGPGTRLTVT.

The chain uses TRBV3-1 (or the pseudogene TRBV3-2) and TRBJ1-3, with TRBD1 matching 7 bases. V lost 3 bases, J lost 5 bases, and 10 bases stayed unmatched. Germline values: CDR1 LGHDT, CDR2 YNNKEL (reference sequence). CDR3 length: 16 residues. The CDR3 loop is CASSQDAPGQRNTIYF. The CDR3 bases are TGTGCCAGCAGCCAGGACGCACCGGGACAGAGAAACACCATATATTTT.

The chain is built from TRBV10-2 and TRBJ2-7, with TRBD1 matching over 10 bases. Germline lookup yields CDR1 WSHSY and CDR2 SAAADI. This CDR3 is built from 15 residues. Germline trimming cut 9 bases from V and 2 bases from J; bases unmatched to any gene: 10. CDR3 DNA sequence: TGCGCCAGTAGGAGGTGGGGGACAGGGGCCTACGAGCAGTACTTC. Amino acid sequence: CASRRWGTGAYEQYF.

The chain joins TRBV12-3 or TRBV12-4 to TRBJ1-2; a weak D match, TRBD1 (5 bases). CDR3 length: 13 amino acids. Trimming shortened V by 2 bases and J by 7 bases, and 11 bases separated the two germline ends. The CDR3 spells CASSLYRQIGYTF. The CDR3 DNA is TGTGCCAGCAGTTTATATCGACAGATTGGCTACACCTTC.

The genes are TRBV29-1 and TRBJ1-4; 11 nucleotides agree with TRBD1. Trimming cost V 6 bases and J 10 bases; bases outside gene matches: 4. The CDR3 spans 12 residues. Germline V gene sequence: CDR1 SQVTM, CDR2 ANQGSEA. The CDR3 DNA reads TGCAGCGTCGGACAGGGGGCAGGAAAACTGTTTTTT. This translates into CSVGQGAGKLFF.

This chain connects TRBV5-8 to TRBJ2-1, with 9 bases matching TRBD2. The trim removed 3 bases at V and 1 base at J, leaving 5 bases unmatched. Germline lookup yields CDR1 SGHTS and CDR2 YDEGEE. The CDR3 contains 16 residues. The CDR3 region has the DNA TGTGCCAGCAGCTGTGTAACTAGCGGGTCCTACAATGAGCAGTTCTTC. Translation gives CASSCVTSGSYNEQFF.

This clone appeared a single time. Additional DNA sequences in this sample encode the identical CDR3. The V call is TRBV24-1, the J call TRBJ1-2; D call uncertain. Trimming removed 1 base at V and 1 base at J, with 6 bases between. CDR1 is KGHDR and CDR2 is SFDVKD in the germline V gene. The CDR3 spans 14 residues. In DNA, the CDR3 is TGTGCCACCAGTGATTTTGGCCGTAACTATGGCTACACCTTC. Its protein is CATSDFGRNYGYTF.

The J gene is TRBJ1-1, the V gene TRBV7-2, with D possibly matching TRBD1 (5 bases). Per germline, CDR1 SGHTA and CDR2 FQGNSA. Trimming removed 2 bases from V and 7 bases from J, with 11 bases in between. CDR3 length equals 13 residues. The CDR3 is CASSLWTGDEAFF. DNA for the CDR3: TGTGCCAGCAGCTTATGGACGGGGGATGAAGCTTTCTTT.